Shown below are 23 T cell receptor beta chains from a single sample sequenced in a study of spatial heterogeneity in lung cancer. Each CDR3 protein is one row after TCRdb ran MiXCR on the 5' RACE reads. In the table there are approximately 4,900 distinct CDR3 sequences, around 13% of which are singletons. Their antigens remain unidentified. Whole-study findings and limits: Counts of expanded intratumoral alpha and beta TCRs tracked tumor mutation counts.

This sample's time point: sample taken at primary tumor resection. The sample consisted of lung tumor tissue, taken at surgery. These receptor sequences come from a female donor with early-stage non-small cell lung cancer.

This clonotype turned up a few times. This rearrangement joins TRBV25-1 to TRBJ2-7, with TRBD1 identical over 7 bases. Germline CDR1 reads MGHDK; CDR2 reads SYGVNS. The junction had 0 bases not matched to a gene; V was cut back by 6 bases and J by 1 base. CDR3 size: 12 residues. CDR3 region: CASRQGSYEQYF. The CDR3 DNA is TGTGCCAGCAGACAGGGGTCCTACGAGCAGTACTTC.

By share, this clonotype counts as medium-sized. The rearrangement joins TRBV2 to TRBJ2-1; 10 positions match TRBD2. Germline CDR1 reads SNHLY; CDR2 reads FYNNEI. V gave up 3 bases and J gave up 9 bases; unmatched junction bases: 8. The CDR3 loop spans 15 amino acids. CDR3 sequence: CASSEEAGGRSEQFF. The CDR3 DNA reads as TGTGCCAGCAGTGAGGAAGCGGGGGGGCGTAGTGAGCAGTTCTTC.

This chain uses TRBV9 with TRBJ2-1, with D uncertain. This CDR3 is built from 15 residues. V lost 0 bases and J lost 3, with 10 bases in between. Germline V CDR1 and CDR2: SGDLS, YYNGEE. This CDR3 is CASSVGAEIYNEQFF. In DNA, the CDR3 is TGTGCCAGCAGCGTAGGCGCGGAGATCTACAATGAGCAGTTCTTC.

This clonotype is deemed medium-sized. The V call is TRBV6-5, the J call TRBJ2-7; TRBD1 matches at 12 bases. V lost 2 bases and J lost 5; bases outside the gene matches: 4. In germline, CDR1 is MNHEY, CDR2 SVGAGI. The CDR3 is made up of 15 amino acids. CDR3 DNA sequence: TGTGCCAGCAGTTACACGGGACAGGGGGCGGACGAGCAGTACTTC. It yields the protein CASSYTGQGADEQYF.

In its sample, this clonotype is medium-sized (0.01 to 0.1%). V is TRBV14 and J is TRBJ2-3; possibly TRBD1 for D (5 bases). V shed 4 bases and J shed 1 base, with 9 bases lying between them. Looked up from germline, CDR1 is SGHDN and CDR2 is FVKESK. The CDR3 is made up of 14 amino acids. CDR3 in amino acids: CASSRSRGTDTQYF. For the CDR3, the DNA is TGTGCCAGCAGCCGGAGCAGGGGCACAGATACGCAGTATTTT.

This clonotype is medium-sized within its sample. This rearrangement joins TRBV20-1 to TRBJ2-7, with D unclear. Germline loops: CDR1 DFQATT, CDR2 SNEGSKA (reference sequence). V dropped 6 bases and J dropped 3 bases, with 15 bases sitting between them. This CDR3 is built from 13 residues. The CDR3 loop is CSAQKPGLYEQYF. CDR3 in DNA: TGCAGTGCCCAAAAACCGGGCCTCTACGAGCAGTACTTC.

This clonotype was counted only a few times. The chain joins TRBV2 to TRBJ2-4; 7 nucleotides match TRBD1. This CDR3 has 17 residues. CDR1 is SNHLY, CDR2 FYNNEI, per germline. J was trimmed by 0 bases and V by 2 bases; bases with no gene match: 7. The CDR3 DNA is TGTGCCAGCAGTGAACCCCGGACAGGTCTAGCCAAAAACATTCAGTACTTC. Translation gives CASSEPRTGLAKNIQYF.

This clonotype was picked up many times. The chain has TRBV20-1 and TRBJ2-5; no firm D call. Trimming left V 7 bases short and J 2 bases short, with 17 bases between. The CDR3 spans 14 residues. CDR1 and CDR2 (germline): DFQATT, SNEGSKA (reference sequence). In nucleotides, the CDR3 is TGCAGTGTTACGCCCGACGGTATACAAGAGACCCAGTACTTC. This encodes CSVTPDGIQETQYF.

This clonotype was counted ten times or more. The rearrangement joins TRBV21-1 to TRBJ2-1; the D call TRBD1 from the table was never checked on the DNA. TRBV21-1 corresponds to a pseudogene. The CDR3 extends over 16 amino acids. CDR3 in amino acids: CASSKKAGAESSEQFF. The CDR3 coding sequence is TGTGCCAGCAGCAAAAAGGCGGGGGCCGAATCAAGTGAGCAGTTCTTC.

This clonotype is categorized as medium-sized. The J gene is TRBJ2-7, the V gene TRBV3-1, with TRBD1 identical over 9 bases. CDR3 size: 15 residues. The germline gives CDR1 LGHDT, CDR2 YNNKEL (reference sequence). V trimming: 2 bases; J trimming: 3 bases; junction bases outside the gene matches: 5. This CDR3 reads CASSQKGTGHYEQYF. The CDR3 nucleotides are TGTGCCAGCAGCCAAAAGGGGACAGGGCACTACGAGCAGTACTTC.

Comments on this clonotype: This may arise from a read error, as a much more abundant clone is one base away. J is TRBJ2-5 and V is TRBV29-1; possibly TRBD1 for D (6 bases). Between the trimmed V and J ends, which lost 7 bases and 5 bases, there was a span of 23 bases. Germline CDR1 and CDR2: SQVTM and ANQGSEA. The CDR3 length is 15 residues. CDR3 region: CSAPASVGAGETQYF. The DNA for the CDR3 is TGCAGCGCCCCGGCGAGCGTGGGGGCCGGGGAGACCCAGTACTTC.

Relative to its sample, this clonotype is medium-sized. CDR3 sequence (DNA): TGTGCCAGCAGGGAGTCAGGGACTTACACAGATACGCAGTATTTT. Translating it yields CASRESGTYTDTQYF. The rearrangement joins TRBV7-8 to TRBJ2-3; the D gene is possibly TRBD2 (6 bases). The CDR3 extends over 15 amino acids. V shed 6 bases and J shed 2 bases, with 15 bases lying between them. Germline V gene sequence: CDR1 SGHVS, CDR2 FQNEAQ.

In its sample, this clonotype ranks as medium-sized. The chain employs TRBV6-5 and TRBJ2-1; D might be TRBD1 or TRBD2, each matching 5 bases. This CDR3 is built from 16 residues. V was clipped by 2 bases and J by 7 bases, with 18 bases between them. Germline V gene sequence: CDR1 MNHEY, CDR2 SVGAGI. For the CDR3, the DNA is TGTGCCAGCAGTTACAGAGGGGCCTTTGTCGGTAATGAGCAGTTCTTC. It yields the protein CASSYRGAFVGNEQFF.

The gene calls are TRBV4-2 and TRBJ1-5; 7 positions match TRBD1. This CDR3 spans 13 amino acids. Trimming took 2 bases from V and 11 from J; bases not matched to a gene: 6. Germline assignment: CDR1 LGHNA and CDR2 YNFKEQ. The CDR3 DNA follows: TGTGCCAGCAGCCAATTGGAGGGACAGACCCAGCATTTT. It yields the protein CASSQLEGQTQHF.

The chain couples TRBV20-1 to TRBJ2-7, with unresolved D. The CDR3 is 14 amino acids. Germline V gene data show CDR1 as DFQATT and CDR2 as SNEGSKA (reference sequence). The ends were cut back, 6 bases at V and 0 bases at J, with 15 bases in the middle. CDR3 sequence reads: CSAPPAPHSYEQYF. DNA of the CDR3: TGCAGTGCCCCCCCGGCTCCCCACTCCTACGAGCAGTACTTC.

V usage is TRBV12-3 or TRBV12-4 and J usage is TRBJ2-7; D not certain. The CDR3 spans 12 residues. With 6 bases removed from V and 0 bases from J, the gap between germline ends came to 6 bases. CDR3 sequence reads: CASSLISYEQYF. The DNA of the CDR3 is TGTGCCAGCAGCCTGATCTCCTACGAGCAGTACTTC.

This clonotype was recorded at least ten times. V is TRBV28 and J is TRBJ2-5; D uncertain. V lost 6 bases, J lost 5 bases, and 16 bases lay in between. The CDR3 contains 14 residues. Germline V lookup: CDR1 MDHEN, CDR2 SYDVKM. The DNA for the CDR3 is TGTGCCAGCAGGGGTTCTGTAGGGTTCGAGACCCAGTACTTC. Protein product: CASRGSVGFETQYF.

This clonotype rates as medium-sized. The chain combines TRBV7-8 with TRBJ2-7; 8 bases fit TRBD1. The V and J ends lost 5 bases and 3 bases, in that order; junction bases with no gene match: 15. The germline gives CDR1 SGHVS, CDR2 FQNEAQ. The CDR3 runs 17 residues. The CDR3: CASSLHPRTGILYEQYF. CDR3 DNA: TGTGCCAGCAGCCTCCACCCTCGGACAGGGATTCTCTACGAGCAGTACTTC.

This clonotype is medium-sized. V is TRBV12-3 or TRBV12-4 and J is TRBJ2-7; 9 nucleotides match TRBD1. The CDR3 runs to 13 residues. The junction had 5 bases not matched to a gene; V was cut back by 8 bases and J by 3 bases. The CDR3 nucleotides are TGTGCCAGCGCTCCGACAGGGGGCTACGAGCAGTACTTC. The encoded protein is CASAPTGGYEQYF.

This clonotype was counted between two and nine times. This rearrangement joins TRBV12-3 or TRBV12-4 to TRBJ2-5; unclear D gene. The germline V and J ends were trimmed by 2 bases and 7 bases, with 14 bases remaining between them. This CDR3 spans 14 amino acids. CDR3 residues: CASSLSPGHPTQYF. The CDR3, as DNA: TGTGCCAGCAGTTTATCTCCGGGCCATCCGACCCAGTACTTC.

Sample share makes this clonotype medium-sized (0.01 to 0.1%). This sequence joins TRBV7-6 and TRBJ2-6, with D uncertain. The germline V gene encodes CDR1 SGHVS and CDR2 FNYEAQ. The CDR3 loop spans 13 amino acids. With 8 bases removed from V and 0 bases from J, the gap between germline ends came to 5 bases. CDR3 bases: TGTGCCAGCGGGTACTCTGGGGCCAACGTCCTGACTTTC. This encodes CASGYSGANVLTF.

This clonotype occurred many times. The CDR3, as DNA: TGCGCCAGCAGCTTCCAGGGACAGCAAGAGACCCAGTACTTC. Its translation is CASSFQGQQETQYF. The chain recombines TRBV5-1 with TRBJ2-5, with 7 bases matching TRBD1. J was trimmed by 2 bases and V by 2 bases; bases with no gene match: 3. Germline V gene lookup returns CDR1 SGHRS and CDR2 YFSETQ. The CDR3 is made up of 14 amino acids. The variable domain in full, with the rest retrieved from reference TRBV5-1 and TRBJ2-5, is KAGVTQTPRYLIKTRGQQVTLSCSPISGHRSVSWYQQTPGQGLQFLFEYFSETQRNKGNFPGRFSGRQFSNSRSEMNVSTLELGDSALYLCASSFQGQQETQYFGPGTRLLVL.

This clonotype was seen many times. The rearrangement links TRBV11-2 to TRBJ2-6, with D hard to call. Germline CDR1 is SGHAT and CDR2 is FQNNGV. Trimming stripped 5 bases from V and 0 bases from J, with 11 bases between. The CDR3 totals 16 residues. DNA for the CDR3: TGTGCCAGCAGCGCGAGTAGTAACTCTGGGGCCAACGTCCTGACTTTC. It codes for CASSASSNSGANVLTF.